Each of the 32 T cell receptor beta chains below was sequenced from the same sample in a study of T cells in Graves' hyperthyroidism and ophthalmopathy. Researchers amplified the TCR beta CDR3 regions from RNA transcripts. A set of HTBI primers served as the primers for a first-round RT-PCR of the TCR CDR3. TCRdb reanalysed the multiplex PCR reads using MiXCR and keeps one entry per CDR3 protein. In the table there are about 480,000 distinct CDR3 sequences, 24% of which are singletons. Sequences were obtained from blood. The receptors were sampled from a woman aged 25 to 39 with Graves' ophthalmopathy.

The chain recombines TRBV12-3 or TRBV12-4 with TRBJ1-2; 8 positions agree with TRBD1. CDR3 length: 13 amino acids. The trim removed 7 bases at V and 5 bases at J, leaving 6 bases unmatched. CDR3 nucleotides: TGTGCCAGCATCCAGGGGGCTGGTTATGGCTACACCTTC. Translation: CASIQGAGYGYTF.

The rearrangement joins TRBV5-1 to TRBJ2-3; possible D gene TRBD2, 5 bases. The germline CDR1 and CDR2 sequences are SGHRS and YFSETQ. The CDR3 has 15 amino acids. V was trimmed by 0 bases and J by 4 bases, leaving 12 bases between them. As DNA, the CDR3 is TGCGCCAGCAGCTTGGTCGGGGATAGGGCAGATACGCAGTATTTT. Translating it yields CASSLVGDRADTQYF.

This clonotype was seen just once. The chain joins TRBV2 to TRBJ2-7; 7 bases align to TRBD2. With 4 bases clipped from V and 4 bases from J, the junction kept 31 bases outside the gene matches. CDR3 length: 22 residues. Per germline, CDR1 SNHLY and CDR2 FYNNEI. Here the CDR3 reads CASSVLWGPTKPNAAGVYEQYF. CDR3 DNA: TGTGCCAGCAGTGTCCTTTGGGGCCCGACAAAACCGAACGCGGCGGGAGTTTACGAGCAGTACTTC.

This clonotype was found many times. The rearrangement links TRBV19 to TRBJ2-7, with 8 bases lining up with TRBD1. The V segment lost 6 bases and the J segment 7 bases; nucleotides outside the gene matches: 11. Germline V gene sequence: CDR1 LNHDA, CDR2 SQIVND (reference sequence). The CDR3 is made up of 14 amino acids. CDR3 DNA: TGTGCCAGTAGGAGGACAGGGTCATCCGGTGAGCAGTACTTC. Translated, it gives CASRRTGSSGEQYF.

The V and J genes are TRBV27 and TRBJ2-7; 8 bases align to TRBD1. The trim removed 5 bases at V and 7 bases at J, leaving 16 bases unmatched. Germline V gives CDR1 MNHEY, CDR2 SMNVEV (reference sequence). The CDR3 spans 16 residues. The CDR3 spells CASSPGDRPRTGEQYF. CDR3 nucleotides: TGTGCCAGCAGTCCCGGGGACAGGCCCCGGACGGGAGAGCAGTACTTC.

The chain recombines TRBV29-1 with TRBJ2-2, with unresolved D. This CDR3 region has 15 residues. V lost 7 bases and J lost 2, with 17 bases in between. The germline CDR1 and CDR2 sequences are SQVTM and ANQGSEA. CDR3 sequence: CSALGSRSNTGELFF. The DNA for the CDR3 is TGCAGCGCCTTGGGGTCGCGGTCCAACACCGGGGAGCTGTTTTTT.

The genes are TRBV4-3 and TRBJ1-3; D not resolved. CDR1 is LGHNA, CDR2 YSLEER, per germline. CDR3 length: 14 residues. With 2 bases removed from V and 1 base from J, the gap between germline ends came to 6 bases. CDR3 bases: TGCGCCAGCAGCCAATACGGGTCTGGAAACACCATATATTTT. It encodes CASSQYGSGNTIYF.

In this sample, this clonotype turned up many times. The chain employs TRBV6-2 or TRBV6-3 and TRBJ2-3; 9 bases are shared with TRBD2. The V and J ends lost 0 bases and 1 base, in that order; junction bases with no gene match: 8. CDR1 MNHEY and CDR2 SVGEGT come from the germline V gene. This CDR3 has 18 residues. The CDR3 DNA sequence: TGTGCCAGCAGTTACTCGGCTAGCGGGGTCGTCGGCACAGATACGCAGTATTTT. This encodes CASSYSASGVVGTDTQYF.

The V and J genes are TRBV20-1 and TRBJ1-5; 10 bases are shared with TRBD1. Germline V gene lookup returns CDR1 DFQATT and CDR2 SNEGSKA (reference sequence). The CDR3 is made up of 17 amino acids. J lost 2 bases, V lost 4 bases, and 11 bases had no gene match. CDR3 DNA: TGCAGTGCTAACCCGCGACAGGGGGCAGGCGGCAATCAGCCCCAGCATTTT. Residues: CSANPRQGAGGNQPQHF.

The table lists this clonotype with a few counts. The V call is TRBV4-1, the J call TRBJ2-7; TRBD1 agrees at 7 bases. Germline trimming cut 1 base from V and 4 bases from J; bases unmatched to any gene: 10. This CDR3 spans 16 amino acids. Germline CDR1 and CDR2: MGHRA and YSYEKL. Written as DNA, the CDR3 is TGCGCCAGCAGCCAAGGGGACAGCAAACCTTCGTACGAGCAGTACTTC. Its protein product is CASSQGDSKPSYEQYF.

The table lists this clonotype with a few counts. V usage is TRBV12-3 or TRBV12-4 and J usage is TRBJ1-5; D is possibly TRBD1 (6 bases). The V end lost 6 bases, the J end lost 7 bases, and 13 bases lay between the germline ends. This CDR3 has 13 amino acids. CDR3 DNA: TGTGCCAGCAGACAGGGAGAAGGACAGCCCCAGCATTTT. Protein product: CASRQGEGQPQHF.

V is TRBV20-1 and J is TRBJ1-1; D uncertain. CDR1 is DFQATT and CDR2 is SNEGSKA in the germline V gene (reference sequence). The V end lost 4 bases, the J end lost 1 base, and 10 bases lay between the germline ends. CDR3 size: 13 residues. The chain's CDR3 is CSATRIKNTEAFF. In DNA, the CDR3 is TGCAGTGCTACGCGCATTAAGAACACTGAAGCTTTCTTT.

This clonotype turned up a few times. The chain carries TRBV7-9 and TRBJ1-1; the D is unclear. The germline V gene encodes CDR1 SEHNR and CDR2 FQNEAQ (reference sequence). The CDR3 is 14 residues long. V gave up 2 bases and J gave up 2 bases, with 9 bases separating them. In DNA, the CDR3 is TGTGCCAGCAGCTTATCTGCTGTTAACACTGAAGCTTTCTTT. Translation: CASSLSAVNTEAFF.

This clonotype was seen many times. J is TRBJ2-7 and V is TRBV11-1; TRBD1 agrees at 8 bases. The V segment lost 4 bases and the J segment 3 bases; nucleotides outside the gene matches: 5. The CDR3 loop spans 14 amino acids. Germline loops: CDR1 SGHAT, CDR2 FQDESV (reference sequence). The CDR3 DNA reads TGTGCCAGCAGCTCGGACAGGGTGCGCTACGAGCAGTACTTC. It specifies CASSSDRVRYEQYF.

Ten or more counts support this clonotype. The chain combines TRBV12-3 or TRBV12-4 with TRBJ1-2; D might be TRBD1 (5 bases). CDR3 length: 19 residues. Trimming removed 4 bases at V and 5 bases at J, with 29 bases between. CDR3 amino acids: CASSWQRFVPGGLGYGYTF. The DNA for the CDR3 is TGTGCCAGCAGTTGGCAACGTTTCGTCCCGGGGGGATTGGGTTATGGCTACACCTTC.

This clonotype was counted ten times or more. The chain links TRBV20-1 to TRBJ2-2, with 10 nucleotides matching TRBD1. Germline V gene data show CDR1 as DFQATT and CDR2 as SNEGSKA (reference sequence). The junction had 7 bases not matched to a gene; V was cut back by 2 bases and J by 4 bases. The CDR3 has 16 amino acids. CDR3 region: CSARPGDRGGTGELFF. The CDR3 DNA follows: TGCAGTGCTAGACCCGGGGACAGGGGCGGCACCGGGGAGCTGTTTTTT.

A few counts support this clonotype. J is TRBJ2-2 and V is TRBV4-3; 9 bases line up with TRBD2. The CDR3 has 16 residues. V trimming: 2 bases; J trimming: 6 bases; junction bases outside the gene matches: 7. Germline CDR1 LGHNA, CDR2 YSLEER. CDR3 amino acids: CASSQPTSGAPGELFF. In nucleotides, the CDR3 is TGCGCCAGCAGCCAACCGACTAGCGGAGCCCCCGGGGAGCTGTTTTTT.

In its sample, this clonotype was seen many times. The chain links TRBV6-5 to TRBJ1-1; D is ambiguous. The CDR3 consists of 13 residues. V lost 5 bases to trimming and J lost 7 bases, with 14 bases between them. In germline, CDR1 is MNHEY, CDR2 SVGAGI. As DNA, the CDR3 is TGTGCCAGCAGTCGGTTCCCGGGCAATGAAGCTTTCTTT. Protein: CASSRFPGNEAFF.

This clonotype was counted a single time. The V gene is TRBV28, the J gene TRBJ2-5; D may be TRBD1 (6 bases). This CDR3 has 14 residues. Looked up from germline, CDR1 is MDHEN and CDR2 is SYDVKM. Trimming removed 4 bases at V and 1 base at J, with 10 bases between. CDR3 in DNA: TGTGCCAGCAGTTCTAACAGGGCCCAAGAGACCCAGTACTTC. It translates to CASSSNRAQETQYF.

This clonotype was seen many times. The chain recombines TRBV19 with TRBJ1-2, with TRBD1 matching 7 bases. V shed 3 bases and J 0 bases; nucleotides not matched to a gene: 7. Germline V gene sequence: CDR1 LNHDA, CDR2 SQIVND (reference sequence). The CDR3 totals 16 residues. CDR3 region: CASSIETGRANYGYTF. The CDR3 bases are TGTGCCAGTAGTATTGAGACAGGGAGAGCTAACTATGGCTACACCTTC.

This clonotype showed up just a few times. The chain carries TRBV30 and TRBJ1-3; TRBD1 aligns across 7 bases. Trimming at V came to 5 bases and at J to 4 bases, leaving 8 bases not matched to a gene. The CDR3 has 14 amino acids. Germline V gives CDR1 GTSNPN, CDR2 SVGIG (reference sequence). This CDR3 is CAWGSGTEGNTIYF. CDR3 sequence (DNA): TGTGCCTGGGGATCCGGGACAGAAGGAAACACCATATATTTT.

This clonotype was found many times. The V call is TRBV4-2, the J call TRBJ1-5; no clear D. V was cut by 3 bases and J by 5 bases, with 8 bases left in between. Germline V gene sequence: CDR1 LGHNA, CDR2 YNFKEQ. The CDR3 covers 13 residues. The CDR3 spells CASSQLADQPQHF. The CDR3 DNA sequence: TGTGCCAGCAGCCAGCTCGCGGATCAGCCCCAGCATTTT.

The CDR3 is CATSREVTGVNTEAFF. The CDR3 bases are TGTGCCACCAGCAGAGAGGTGACAGGGGTGAACACTGAAGCTTTCTTT. The V and J genes are TRBV15 and TRBJ1-1, with 8 bases that match TRBD1. The CDR3 sequence is 16 residues long. Germline loops: CDR1 LNHNV, CDR2 YYDKDF (reference sequence). V shed 0 bases and J 0 bases; nucleotides not matched to a gene: 3.

The J gene is TRBJ1-1, the V gene TRBV5-1; D is possibly TRBD1 (6 bases). Trimming left V 5 bases short and J 3 bases short, with 20 bases between. The CDR3 length is 16 residues. Germline CDR1 and CDR2: SGHRS and YFSETQ. CDR3 region: CASSPGQPFGYTEAFF. CDR3 bases: TGCGCCAGCAGTCCCGGACAGCCATTTGGGTACACTGAAGCTTTCTTT.

The chain combines TRBV12-3 or TRBV12-4 with TRBJ1-1, with 8 bases lining up with TRBD1. Losses at the gene ends were 4 bases for V and 1 base for J; bases not matched to a gene: 8. This CDR3 has 16 residues. The CDR3 DNA reads TGTGCCAGCAGTTACCTGGGCGGGACAGGGAACACTGAAGCTTTCTTT. This encodes CASSYLGGTGNTEAFF.

For this clonotype: This may be a read error, as it is one base from a much larger clone. The gene calls are TRBV24-1 and TRBJ1-5; TRBD1 is a possible D gene (6 bases). The germline V gene has CDR1 KGHDR and CDR2 SFDVKD. This CDR3 has 17 residues. CDR3 protein: CATSEGRALGGNQSQHF. CDR3 sequence (DNA): TGTGCCACCAGTGAGGGCAGGGCCTTGGGGGGCAATCAGTCCCAGCATTTT.

This clonotype was observed at least ten times. The chain carries TRBV12-3 or TRBV12-4 and TRBJ2-5; perhaps TRBD2 as D (6 bases). V was shortened by 2 bases and J by 2 bases, with 15 bases between the two germline ends. The CDR3 covers 16 residues. CDR3 loop: CASSLWASAVQETQYF. The CDR3 region has the DNA TGTGCCAGCAGTTTATGGGCTAGCGCGGTACAAGAGACCCAGTACTTC.

As to this clonotype: Possible read error: a much larger clone is one base away. The chain combines TRBV6-2 or TRBV6-3 with TRBJ2-7, with 7 bases lining up with TRBD2. CDR3 length equals 16 residues. Germline CDR1 is MNHEY and CDR2 is SVGEGT. In nucleotides, the CDR3 is TGTGCCAGCAGTTCACCCGGACTAGAGGGGCCCTACGAGCAGTGCTTC. It yields the protein CASSSPGLEGPYEQCF.

CDR3 bases: TGTGCCGCCACGGACTACGAGCAGTACTTC. Translating gives CAATDYEQYF. The rearrangement joins TRBV28 to TRBJ2-7, with D unclear. The CDR3 consists of 10 residues. Germline assignment: CDR1 MDHEN and CDR2 SYDVKM. Trimming left V 11 bases short and J 3 bases short, with 8 bases between.

A few counts support this clonotype. The chain is built from TRBV2 and TRBJ1-6, with D tentatively TRBD1 (6 bases). This CDR3 is built from 14 residues. The V end lost 9 bases, the J end lost 6 bases, and 15 bases lay between the germline ends. Germline V gene lookup returns CDR1 SNHLY and CDR2 FYNNEI. The CDR3 DNA reads TGTGCCAGTACCGGGACACAACCTAATTCACCCCTCCACTTT. As protein: CASTGTQPNSPLHF.

This clonotype occurred many times. V usage is TRBV12-3 or TRBV12-4 and J usage is TRBJ1-1; D perhaps matches TRBD1 (5 bases). Deletions cut 5 bases from V and 4 bases from J, with 11 bases between. This CDR3 is built from 13 residues. CDR3 nucleotides: TGTGCCAGCAGTAAAGGGACTGGCACTGAAGCTTTCTTT. Encoded protein: CASSKGTGTEAFF.

This chain links TRBV6-5 with TRBJ2-7; D perhaps matches TRBD2 (5 bases). The CDR3 is made up of 14 amino acids. Germline V CDR1 and CDR2: MNHEY, SVGAGI. V was trimmed by 4 bases and J by 2 bases, leaving 12 bases between them. CDR3 in DNA: TGTGCCAGCAGTTCGAGGGCCCTTACCTACGAGCAGTACTTC. Amino acids: CASSSRALTYEQYF.